This is a list of T cell receptor beta chains from one sample in a study of blood T cell repertoires in COVID-19. The table came from immunoSEQ multiplex PCR; TCRdb's copy has only in-frame clones and leaves some out. The table lists over 250,000 clones, 88% of them singletons. Sequencing used PBMCs or T cells enriched from blood (not recorded which). These receptors all stem from a woman between 50 and 59 years old who had recovered from COVID-19. Each CDR3 is given with its conserved first and last residue. D genes are given only for firm matches. Size is omitted from some rows. Given values are once, few, many or a class for expanded clones.

j_call clone_size v_call d_call cdr3_nt cdr3_aa
TRBJ2-5 - TRBV5-4 - TGTGCCAGCAGTCAAAAACAGGGACAAGAGACCCAGTACTTC CASSQKQGQETQYF
TRBJ2-7 once TRBV7-2 - TGTGCCAGCAGCTTAAGAGGAGGTAGCAGCCACTACGAGCAGTACTTC CASSLRGGSSHYEQYF
TRBJ1-6 - TRBV30 - TGTGCCTGGAGTGTAGGGGGGGGCACCCTCCACTTT CAWSVGGGTLHF
TRBJ1-1 - TRBV6-5 TRBD1 TGTGCCAGCAGACGGGGACAGGGACCCACTGAAGCTTTCTTT CASRRGQGPTEAFF
TRBJ2-5 - TRBV5-4 TRBD1 TGTGCCAGCAGCTCAAGCGCCGGGACAGGGCTAGAGACCCAGTACTTC CASSSSAGTGLETQYF
TRBJ2-7 - TRBV4-3 TRBD2 TGCGCCAGCAGCCAAGAGCCTAGCGGGAGTTACGAGCAGTACTTC CASSQEPSGSYEQYF
TRBJ1-2 - TRBV27 TRBD1 TGTGCCAGCAGCCACACCGGGACAGGGGGTCGAGGCTACACCTTC CASSHTGTGGRGYTF
TRBJ1-1 - TRBV5-5 TRBD1 TGTGCCAGCAGCCGCACCACAGGGGTTGAAGCTTTCTTT CASSRTTGVEAFF
TRBJ1-3 - TRBV12-3/TRBV12-4 TRBD1 TGTGCCGAAGGACAGGGTTTGAACACCATATATTTT CAEGQGLNTIYF
TRBJ2-1 - TRBV24-1 TRBD2 TGTGCCACCAGTCCGGCGGGACTAGATTACAATGAGCAGTTCTTC CATSPAGLDYNEQFF
TRBJ2-7 - TRBV9 - TGTGCCAGCAGCGTAGCTGGGGGCAGGTCCTACGAGCAGTACTTC CASSVAGGRSYEQYF
TRBJ2-1 once TRBV14 - TGTGCCAGCAGCAAGAAGGGTTCCGCACAGGGATTCCACAATGAGCAGTTCTTC CASSKKGSAQGFHNEQFF
TRBJ2-1 - TRBV28 TRBD2 TGTGCCAGCAGCGGGACTAGCGGACTCCTTTCACACTACAATGAGCAGTTCTTC CASSGTSGLLSHYNEQFF
TRBJ2-5 once TRBV6-5 TRBD2 TGTGCCAGCAGAGATCTAGCGGGGAGCAGGGAGACCCAGTACTTC CASRDLAGSRETQYF
TRBJ2-1 - TRBV5-6 - TGTGCCAGCAGCTTGGGGCGAGAGAGGGTCTTCTCCTACAATGAGCAGTTCTTC CASSLGRERVFSYNEQFF
TRBJ1-1 few TRBV6-5 TRBD1 TGTGCCAGCAGCTACAGGGGGGGTAACACTGAAGCTTTCTTT CASSYRGGNTEAFF
TRBJ1-2 - TRBV6-6 TRBD1 TGTGCCAGCAGTCCGGGACAGGGGGCGTTAGCGTACTATGGCTACACCTTC CASSPGQGALAYYGYTF
TRBJ1-1 once TRBV6-2/TRBV6-3 - TGTGCCAGCAGTATACAGTTAACCACTGAAGCTTTCTTT CASSIQLTTEAFF
TRBJ2-1 once TRBV6-5 TRBD2 TGTGCCAGCAGTTACACCCTAGCGGGAGGCGGGGGTGAGCAGTTCTTC CASSYTLAGGGGEQFF
TRBJ2-3 - TRBV24-1 TRBD2 TGTGCCACCAGTGACACCGGACTAGTCAAGCTGGGTACGCAGTATTTT CATSDTGLVKLGTQYF
TRBJ1-4 - TRBV27 TRBD1 TGTGCCAGCAGTTCAACCTTAGGGGGCAGTGAAAAACTGTTTTTT CASSSTLGGSEKLFF
TRBJ1-4 - TRBV28 - TGTGCCAGCACCATAGGGGGGGCGGCAACTAATGAAAAACTGTTTTTT CASTIGGAATNEKLFF
TRBJ2-4 - TRBV15 - TGTGCCACCAGCAGAGATGGAGGGGAAAACATTCAGTACTTC CATSRDGGENIQYF
TRBJ2-7 once TRBV27 TRBD1 TGTGCCAGCAGTCCCCTCCGACAGGGGGCTAACTACGAGCAGTACTTC CASSPLRQGANYEQYF
TRBJ1-5 - TRBV19 TRBD1 TGTGCCAGTAGGGGAAAGGGGGCGAGGCAGCCCCAGCATTTT CASRGKGARQPQHF
TRBJ2-3 - TRBV10-3 TRBD2 TGTGCCATCAGTGAGTCCCTAGCGGGAGGGACAGATACGCAGTATTTT CAISESLAGGTDTQYF
TRBJ1-2 - TRBV24-1 - TGTGCCCGCCACCTGCACAGGGTAAATTGCTACACCTTC CARHLHRVNCYTF
TRBJ1-6 - TRBV14 TRBD1 TGTGCCAGCAGCCCGAGGGGTCCGGGACAGGGAAATTCACCCCTCCACTTT CASSPRGPGQGNSPLHF
TRBJ2-2 - TRBV6-2/TRBV6-3 - TGTGCCAGCAGTTACAGGGGGTACACCGGGGAGCTGTTTTTT CASSYRGYTGELFF
TRBJ2-3 - TRBV10-1 TRBD2 TGCGCCAGCAGTGGAGGGCGGCGGGGGAGCACAGATACGCAGTATTTT CASSGGRRGSTDTQYF
TRBJ1-2 - TRBV29-1 - TGCAGCGTACGAAATACAGCCACCTATGGCTACACCTTC CSVRNTATYGYTF
TRBJ1-1 - TRBV24-1 TRBD1 TGTGCCACCAGTCACAGGGGGGTAGGTGAAGCTTTCTTT CATSHRGVGEAFF
TRBJ1-6 - TRBV5-1 TRBD1 TGCGCCAGCAGCCAGACAGGGGGCAGCTCACCCCTCCACTTT CASSQTGGSSPLHF
TRBJ1-2 - TRBV4-2 - TGTGCCAGCAGCCCCACAGGGACCGGCTATGGCTACACCTTC CASSPTGTGYGYTF
TRBJ2-3 - TRBV7-3 TRBD2 TGTGCCAGCAGCCCTGGACTAGCGCCCAATACAGATACGCAGTATTTT CASSPGLAPNTDTQYF
TRBJ2-2 once TRBV24-1 TRBD2 TGTGCCACCAGTGATTTTCGGACTAGCGGGAGCAGCGGGGAGCTGTTTTTT CATSDFRTSGSSGELFF
TRBJ2-3 - TRBV4-3 TRBD2 TGCGCCAGCAGGTACCTAGCGGGAGGGCCTGATACGCAGTATTTT CASRYLAGGPDTQYF
TRBJ2-2 - TRBV11-3 - TGTGCCAGCAGTGACCGACTGTTGAACACCGGGGAGCTGTTTTTT CASSDRLLNTGELFF
TRBJ1-2 - TRBV7-8 TRBD1 TGTGCCAGCAGCCCGACAGGGGATGGCTACACCTTC CASSPTGDGYTF
TRBJ2-2 - TRBV7-9 TRBD1 TGTGCCAGCAGCTTAGGCCGGACAGGGAACACCGGGGAGCTGTTTTTT CASSLGRTGNTGELFF
TRBJ1-6 - TRBV30 TRBD1 TGTGCCTGGCACACAGGGGAAGGGACACCCCTCCACTTT CAWHTGEGTPLHF
TRBJ2-1 - TRBV10-1 - TGCGCCAGCAGTGAATTAAACAATGAGCAGTTCTTC CASSELNNEQFF
TRBJ2-7 once TRBV28 - TGTGCCAGCAGTTCCGGGGACTCCTACGAGCAGTACTTC CASSSGDSYEQYF
TRBJ1-5 - TRBV19 - TGTGCCAGTAGTATAGCAGGTCGGAAGGGCAATCAGCCCCAGCATTTT CASSIAGRKGNQPQHF
TRBJ1-1 - TRBV5-5 - TGTGCCAGCAGCTTACAGGGGAACACTGAAGCTTTCTTT CASSLQGNTEAFF
TRBJ2-7 once TRBV24-1 TRBD1 TGTGCCACCAGTGATTCGACAGGGCCCGAGCAGTACTTC CATSDSTGPEQYF
TRBJ2-3 - TRBV29-1 TRBD2 TGCAGCGTTGAAGACTCAAGCGGGAGGAACACAGATACGCAGTATTTT CSVEDSSGRNTDTQYF
TRBJ2-3 - TRBV19 TRBD2 TGTGCCAGTAGTCCTACTAGCGGCACAGATACGCAGTATTTT CASSPTSGTDTQYF
TRBJ2-1 - TRBV28 TRBD2 TGTGCCAGCAGTTTAAGCCGGACTAGCGGGAGTATCTACAATGAGCAGTTCTTC CASSLSRTSGSIYNEQFF
TRBJ2-1 - TRBV18 TRBD1 TGTGCCAGCGCCCTGGGGACAGGGGAACGGGAGCAGTTCTTC CASALGTGEREQFF
TRBJ2-3 - TRBV11-2 - TGTGCCAGCAGCCCCGTTTCGGGTTCAGATACGCAGTATTTT CASSPVSGSDTQYF
TRBJ1-3 - TRBV19 - TGTGCCAGTAGTGAACTTGTCGGGAGCTCTGGAAACACCATATATTTT CASSELVGSSGNTIYF
TRBJ1-1 - TRBV6-1 - TGTGCCAGCAGTGAACTCAGTGAAGCTTTCTTT CASSELSEAFF
TRBJ2-5 - TRBV6-2/TRBV6-3 - TGTGCCAGCAGTTACCGGGGTGGAAAAGAGACCCAGTACTTC CASSYRGGKETQYF
TRBJ1-5 - TRBV7-9 - TGTGCCAGCAGCCCTGTGGGGACTTATAGCAATCAGCCCCAGCATTTT CASSPVGTYSNQPQHF
TRBJ1-1 - TRBV18 TRBD1 TGTGCCAGCTCATCCGGGACAGGGGGCAGAGCTTTCTTT CASSSGTGGRAFF
TRBJ1-5 - TRBV28 - TGTGCCAGCGAAACCGTCAATCAGGGAAACTATCAGCCCCAGCATTTT CASETVNQGNYQPQHF